A single sample is the source of the 2 T cell receptor beta chains below, sequenced in a study of radiotherapy plus CTLA-4 blockade in lung cancer. TCRdb's table, derived via immunoSEQ multiplex PCR, lists solely in-frame clones and lacks some. The top ten clones hold around 8% of a sample with roughly 59,000 clones, 65% to 80% of them seen once. The sample here was peripheral blood, taken from a patient treated with radiotherapy plus ipilimumab. The receptors derive from a human donor with non-small cell lung cancer whose response to radiotherapy plus ipilimumab could not be evaluated.

This chain links TRBV19 with TRBJ2-3; no reliable D call. This CDR3 contains 15 residues. Per the germline V gene, CDR1 is LNHDA and CDR2 is SQIVND (reference sequence). Trimming left V 3 bases short and J 2 bases short, with 12 bases between. The CDR3 is CASSIFFSDTDTQYF. The DNA of the CDR3 is TGTGCCAGTAGTATTTTCTTTTCAGACACAGATACGCAGTATTTT.

Remarks on this clone: The germline gene is not matched at one end of the junction; a read error may be the cause. The chain joins TRBV12-5 to TRBJ2-2; 10 bases align to TRBD2. The CDR3 runs 12 residues. Germline V gene sequence: CDR1 LGHNT, CDR2 FRNRAP. The CDR3 reads CASGGAPGELFF. The CDR3 DNA reads as TGCGCGAGCGGGGGGGCCCCCGGGGAGCTGTTTTTT.